A single sample gave rise to the 29 T cell receptor beta chains below, sequenced in a study of T cell repertoires in cytomegalovirus infection. The antigens these receptors bind are not known. TCRdb processed the reads anew with MiXCR; each CDR3 protein has one entry. The sample includes 830,000 or so distinct CDR3 sequences, 32% of them seen just once. Sequencing was performed on cultured CD8+ T cells from PBMCs, taken from culture after CMV antigen stimulation. The receptors derive from a human donor in good health (CMV status not recorded). Some clones in this sample may be carry-over from other donors' samples.

The chain combines TRBV10-2 with TRBJ1-5, with D tentatively TRBD1 (5 bases). Germline CDR1 reads WSHSY; CDR2 reads SAAADI. CDR3 length: 17 residues. Trimming cost V 10 bases and J 5 bases, with 27 bases left between them. Here the CDR3 DNA reads TGCGCCACCGGAGGTGGGGGGGTCCCGGGAGTAGATCAGCCCCAGCATTTT. Its translation: CATGGGGVPGVDQPQHF.

The chain uses TRBV9 and TRBJ2-4, with TRBD1 matching 11 bases. V lost 3 bases, J lost 6 bases, and 8 bases stayed unmatched. The CDR3 length is 16 residues. CDR1 is SGDLS and CDR2 is YYNGEE in the germline V gene. In DNA form, the CDR3 reads TGTGCCAGCAGCGCTGGGACAGGGGGAAGGGGAAACATTCAGTACTTC. Amino acid sequence: CASSAGTGGRGNIQYF.

This chain links TRBV29-1 with TRBJ2-3, with TRBD1 matching over 11 bases. J gave up 4 bases and V 6 bases, and 6 bases lay outside the gene matches. The germline CDR1 and CDR2 sequences are SQVTM and ANQGSEA. This CDR3 is 14 amino acids long. The chain's CDR3 is CSVVDRGRPDTQYF. The CDR3 DNA sequence: TGCAGCGTCGTGGACAGGGGGCGGCCAGATACGCAGTATTTT.

The J gene is TRBJ1-1, the V gene TRBV7-9; D gene ambiguous. CDR1 is SEHNR and CDR2 is FQNEAQ in the germline V gene (reference sequence). This CDR3 comprises 12 residues. Trimming pared 7 bases from V and 8 bases from J, leaving 14 bases between. The CDR3 sequence: CASTLPVSEAFF. The CDR3 DNA is TGTGCCAGCACCCTACCGGTCTCGGAAGCTTTCTTT.

The V call is TRBV14, the J call TRBJ2-2; D unclear. Germline V gene lookup returns CDR1 SGHDN and CDR2 FVKESK. CDR3 length: 15 residues. V lost 0 bases and J lost 2, with 7 bases in between. This chain's CDR3 is CASSQDGRNTGELFF. The CDR3 DNA follows: TGTGCCAGCAGCCAAGATGGAAGAAACACCGGGGAGCTGTTTTTT.

This clonotype was counted a few times. The V call is TRBV2, the J call TRBJ1-2; tentatively, D is TRBD1 (5 bases). CDR3 length: 14 residues. Germline V lookup: CDR1 SNHLY, CDR2 FYNNEI. V was shortened by 10 bases and J by 6 bases, with 21 bases between the two germline ends. The CDR3 sequence is CATCDGGEVDGYTF. CDR3 bases: TGTGCCACCTGTGATGGGGGGGAGGTGGATGGCTACACCTTC.

The rearrangement uses TRBV15 and TRBJ2-7, with D tentatively TRBD1 or TRBD2 (6 bases each). The germline V and J ends were trimmed by 5 bases and 5 bases, with 34 bases remaining between them. The CDR3 extends over 20 amino acids. CDR1 is LNHNV and CDR2 is YYDKDF in the germline V gene (reference sequence). CDR3 region: CATSDFPPDSSQGWEDEQYF. As DNA, the CDR3 is TGTGCCACCAGCGACTTTCCCCCCGACAGTTCTCAGGGGTGGGAGGACGAGCAGTACTTC.

In its sample, this clonotype was seen many times. Because the CDR3's place on the DNA is in doubt, the DNA is left out and the CDR3 is given as listed by TCRdb. V is TRBV12-3 or TRBV12-4 and J is TRBJ2-3; the table's TRBD1 call for D was not verified on the DNA. A total of 14 residues make up the CDR3, ends included. The CDR3 sequence is CASPFWRGADTQYF.

Worth noting for this clonotype: The junction and the germline gene differ at one end; a read error may be behind it. V gene TRBV19 combines with J gene TRBJ2-7, with D possibly matching TRBD1 (6 bases). In germline, CDR1 is LNHDA, CDR2 SQIVND (reference sequence). CDR3 size: 13 residues. CDR3 sequence: CASGIVQGSLQYF. The DNA of the CDR3 is TGTGCCAGTGGTATAGTACAGGGATCCCTGCAGTACTTC.

In this sample, this clonotype turned up a few times. V is TRBV3-1 and J is TRBJ2-1; 10 bases agree with TRBD1. CDR1 and CDR2 (germline): LGHDT, YNNKEL (reference sequence). With V trimmed by 5 bases and J by 8 bases, 9 bases remained unmatched. CDR3 length equals 15 residues. CDR3 residues: CASSERTGGVDEQFF. DNA for the CDR3: TGTGCCAGCAGCGAAAGGACAGGGGGAGTGGATGAGCAGTTCTTC.

This clonotype was seen once. The J gene is TRBJ2-7, the V gene TRBV12-3 or TRBV12-4; 10 positions match TRBD1. V trimming: 2 bases; J trimming: 6 bases; junction bases outside the gene matches: 4. The CDR3 is 14 residues long. The CDR3 DNA sequence: TGTGCCAGCAGTTTAAGACAGGGGGCGGTCGAGCAGTACTTC. Protein sequence: CASSLRQGAVEQYF.

Worth noting for this clonotype: One base away lies a much larger clone, so this may be a sequencing read error. The chain recombines TRBV7-2 with TRBJ2-5, with D possibly being TRBD1 (5 bases). The CDR3 extends over 14 amino acids. Germline assignment: CDR1 SGHTA and CDR2 FQGNSA. The CDR3 DNA reads as TGTGCCAACAGCTTAAGGGGTTTTGAAGAGACCCAGTACTTC. It translates to CANSLRGFEETQYF.

This clonotype was seen a handful of times. This chain connects TRBV6-2 or TRBV6-3 to TRBJ1-5; 7 bases match TRBD1. V lost 7 bases to trimming and J lost 9 bases; unmatched junction nucleotides: 6. This CDR3 contains 12 residues. Germline loops: CDR1 MNHEY, CDR2 SVGEGT. Here the CDR3 reads CASNTGAWPQHF. The CDR3 region has the DNA TGTGCCAGCAACACAGGGGCCTGGCCCCAGCATTTT.

This clonotype was seen more than once but under ten times. This chain uses TRBV15 with TRBJ2-2; tentatively, D is TRBD2 (5 bases). CDR1 and CDR2 (germline): LNHNV, YYDKDF (reference sequence). CDR3 length: 18 amino acids. Trimming cost V 0 bases and J 0 bases, with 14 bases left between them. The CDR3 DNA is TGTGCCACCAGCAGAGAAAAAAGCCTAGCCTCGAACACCGGGGAGCTGTTTTTT. Translating gives CATSREKSLASNTGELFF. Based on the CDR3 plus reference TRBV15 and TRBJ2-2, the full variable domain is DAMVIQNPRYQVTQFGKPVTLSCSQTLNHNVMYWYQQKSSQAPKLLFHYYDKDFNNEADTPDNFQSRRPNTSFCFLDIRSPGLGDTAMYLCATSREKSLASNTGELFFGEGSRLTVL.

V usage is TRBV20-1 and J usage is TRBJ2-3; D might be TRBD2 (6 bases). CDR3 size: 15 residues. Germline loops: CDR1 DFQATT, CDR2 SNEGSKA (reference sequence). V was trimmed by 5 bases and J by 1 base, leaving 16 bases between them. Written as DNA, the CDR3 is TGCAGTGCTCCGAGGCGGGACTTTGGCACAGATACGCAGTATTTT. Translated: CSAPRRDFGTDTQYF.

Concerning this clonotype itself: A read error may account for a junction end that differs from germline. CDR3 nucleotides: TGTGCCAGCAGCCGGGGACTGGAGTACGAGCAGTACTTC. It is translated as CASSRGLEYEQYF. The chain carries TRBV4-1 and TRBJ2-7, with D tentatively TRBD2 (6 bases). Germline-derived CDR1 and CDR2 are MGHRA and YSYEKL. CDR3 length: 13 residues.

This clonotype has just a few counts. The chain joins TRBV12-3 or TRBV12-4 to TRBJ1-1, with 7 bases matching TRBD1. The trim removed 4 bases at V and 5 bases at J, leaving 10 bases unmatched. The CDR3 extends over 15 amino acids. The CDR3 coding sequence is TGTGCCAGCAGTTCCAGGGTGACAGGGATGACTGAAGCTTTCTTT. Amino acids: CASSSRVTGMTEAFF.

The CDR3 DNA reads TGTGCCAGCAGCTTGGGGGGCGGGGGGTCGCGGCCCCAGCATTTT. It encodes CASSLGGGGSRPQHF. The V gene is TRBV5-6, the J gene TRBJ1-5, with TRBD1 as a possible D gene (5 bases). Germline loops: CDR1 SGHDT, CDR2 YYEEEE. Trimming cost V 0 bases and J 9 bases, with 16 bases left between them. CDR3 size: 15 residues. The full variable domain, in which reference TRBV5-6 and TRBJ1-5 provide the parts outside the CDR3, is DAGVTQSPTHLIKTRGQQVTLRCSPKSGHDTVSWYQQALGQGPQFIFQYYEEEERQRGNFPDRFSGHQFPNYSSELNVNALLLGDSALYLCASSLGGGGSRPQHFGDGTRLSIL.

This clonotype was counted between two and nine times. At one end, the junction sequence differs from germline, possibly due to a read error. The chain recombines TRBV7-7 with TRBJ2-5; TRBD1 or TRBD2 may be the D gene (6 bases each). Germline CDR1 is SSHAT and CDR2 is FNYEAQ (reference sequence). This CDR3 is built from 14 residues. CDR3: CASSPRGGRKTQYF. As DNA, the CDR3 is TGTGCTAGCAGCCCGAGAGGGGGGCGTAAGACCCAGTACTTC. Full variable domain (missing parts from reference TRBV7-7 and TRBJ2-5): GAGVSQSPRYKVTKRGQDVTLRCDPISSHATLYWYQQALGQGPEFLTYFNYEAQPDKSGLPSDRFSAERPEGSISTLTIQRTEQRDSAMYRCASSPRGGRKTQYFGPGTRLLVL.

The chain recombines TRBV7-9 with TRBJ2-5; D call uncertain. CDR3 length: 13 amino acids. V shed 4 bases and J shed 6 bases, with 12 bases lying between them. Germline V gives CDR1 SEHNR, CDR2 FQNEAQ (reference sequence). CDR3 sequence (DNA): TGTGCCAGCAGCTCCGCGGACCCGCAGACCCAGTACTTC. This codes for CASSSADPQTQYF. The whole variable domain, filled in from reference TRBV7-9 and TRBJ2-5, reads DTGVSQNPRHKITKRGQNVTFRCDPISEHNRLYWYRQTLGQGPEFLTYFQNEAQLEKSRLLSDRFSAERPKGSFSTLEIQRTEQGDSAMYLCASSSADPQTQYFGPGTRLLVL.

This clonotype was observed a handful of times. The gene calls are TRBV6-1 and TRBJ1-2; the D gene is possibly TRBD1 (6 bases). Trimming pared 2 bases from V and 7 bases from J, leaving 14 bases between. The CDR3 loop spans 14 amino acids. From germline, CDR1 is MNHNS and CDR2 SASEGT. The CDR3 coding sequence is TGTGCCAGCAGTGAACGGCGGGGGGCAGGTGGCTACACCTTC. Amino acid sequence: CASSERRGAGGYTF.

The chain links TRBV6-2 or TRBV6-3 to TRBJ1-2; tentative D call: TRBD1 (5 bases). Germline V gene lookup returns CDR1 MNHEY and CDR2 SVGEGT. Trimming shortened V by 6 bases and J by 1 base, and 9 bases separated the two germline ends. This CDR3 region has 13 residues. Here the CDR3 DNA reads TGTGCCAGCAGGACGACAGATAACTATGGCTACACCTTC. Translation: CASRTTDNYGYTF.

This clonotype appeared a few times. The J gene is TRBJ2-5, the V gene TRBV6-5, with 14 positions matching TRBD2. Trimming took 5 bases from V and 0 from J; bases not matched to a gene: 11. Germline CDR1 MNHEY, CDR2 SVGAGI. The CDR3 extends over 19 amino acids. CDR3: CASSLTPGLAGVDQETQYF. The CDR3 DNA reads as TGTGCCAGCAGTCTGACACCGGGACTAGCGGGGGTTGACCAAGAGACCCAGTACTTC.

This chain uses TRBV6-6 with TRBJ2-7; D not resolved. With 6 bases removed from V and 2 bases from J, the gap between germline ends came to 17 bases. The CDR3 length is 15 residues. The germline V gene encodes CDR1 MNHNY and CDR2 SVGAGI (reference sequence). The DNA of the CDR3 is TGTGCCAGCAGAACCGGTCGTGGGCGGACCTACGAGCAGTACTTC. Translated: CASRTGRGRTYEQYF.

The chain employs TRBV10-3 and TRBJ1-2, with 7 positions matching TRBD1. Germline V gene data show CDR1 as ENHRY and CDR2 as SYGVKD. CDR3 size: 15 residues. V shed 4 bases and J 12 bases; nucleotides not matched to a gene: 17. CDR3 loop: CAISGPEGAQNEHTF. The CDR3 DNA reads as TGTGCCATCAGTGGACCTGAGGGGGCGCAGAATGAGCACACCTTC.

The CDR3 nucleotides are TGTGCCAGCAGCTTCGGGACAGGGACAGAGACCCAGTACTTC. As protein: CASSFGTGTETQYF. The chain recombines TRBV7-9 with TRBJ2-5, with 9 nucleotides matching TRBD1. There are 14 residues in the CDR3. CDR1 SEHNR and CDR2 FQNEAQ come from the germline V gene (reference sequence). With V trimmed by 3 bases and J by 4 bases, 3 bases remained unmatched.

This clonotype was recorded many times. This chain links TRBV7-2 with TRBJ1-5, with 10 bases matching TRBD1. The trim removed 5 bases at V and 7 bases at J, leaving 8 bases unmatched. Germline values: CDR1 SGHTA, CDR2 FQGNSA. The CDR3 has 15 amino acids. CDR3 in amino acids: CASSARQGAWQPQHF. CDR3 in DNA: TGTGCCAGCAGCGCTAGACAGGGGGCTTGGCAGCCCCAGCATTTT.

The chain has TRBV6-2 or TRBV6-3 and TRBJ2-5; the match to TRBD1 covers 7 bases. The CDR3 is made up of 18 amino acids. Germline V lookup: CDR1 MNHEY, CDR2 SVGEGT. V lost 1 base and J lost 5; bases outside the gene matches: 16. The CDR3 bases are TGTGCCAGCAGTTACTTAGGACAGGTCCACACCCCGGCGGAGACCCAGTACTTC. This encodes CASSYLGQVHTPAETQYF.

The chain has TRBV19 and TRBJ2-7; 8 nucleotides align to TRBD2. Germline lookup yields CDR1 LNHDA and CDR2 SQIVND (reference sequence). The V and J ends lost 3 bases and 0 bases, in that order; junction bases with no gene match: 1. The CDR3 has 14 residues. The CDR3 region is CASSISGSSYEQYV. The CDR3 DNA follows: TGTGCCAGTAGTATCAGCGGGAGCTCCTACGAGCAGTACGTC.